This is a list of T cell receptor beta chains from one sample in a study of blood T cells in healthy people across ages. Each CDR3 protein gets one entry after TCRdb re-called the 5' RACE reads with MiXCR. The sample has 1.4 million to 1.5 million distinct CDR3 sequences; approximately 42% are singletons. Material: blood. These receptor sequences come from a woman aged 18-29 years in good health. The CDR3 runs from the conserved cysteine through the conserved F or W. D genes are given only for firm matches. Only some rows state a clone size, as once, few, many or a class for expanded clones.

. TRBJ2-3 TRBV6-5 . 14 TGTGCCAGCAGTCCCGCGGGGGCCGGTGGTACGCAGTATTTT CASSPAGAGGTQYF
few TRBJ1-2 TRBV7-2 . 11 TGTGCCCTTTCTAGAGTCGCTGGCTACACCTTC CALSRVAGYTF
few TRBJ2-7 TRBV20-1 TRBD2 13 TGCAGTGCTAGACTAGCGGGACGGTCCGAGCAGTACTTC CSARLAGRSEQYF
few TRBJ2-7 TRBV5-1 . 12 TGCGCCAGCAGGAGGGACTCCATCGAGCAGTACTTC CASRRDSIEQYF
few TRBJ1-4 TRBV6-5 . 16 TGTGCCAGCAGTTACTCTGGGTTTGCAACTAATGAAAAACTGTTTTTT CASSYSGFATNEKLFF
. TRBJ2-5 TRBV18 . 17 TGTGCCAGCTCACGAGCTTACCGGGTCCCGGAGGAGGAGACCCAGTACTTC CASSRAYRVPEEETQYF
. TRBJ2-1 TRBV12-3/TRBV12-4 . 13 TGTGCCAGCAGTGTGGAGGTCGGCTGGGAGCAGTTCTTC CASSVEVGWEQFF
once TRBJ2-7 TRBV20-1 TRBD2 15 TGCAGTGCTAGCCACACGACTAGCGGCGCCTACGAGCAGTACTTC CSASHTTSGAYEQYF
few TRBJ1-1 TRBV11-2 . 15 TGTGCCAGCAGCTCCCCGGGGGGCTCGAACACTGAAGCTTTCTTT CASSSPGGSNTEAFF
. TRBJ2-4 TRBV4-1 TRBD1 15 TGCGCCAGCAGCCTGGAAGGGGACAGGAACAATGAGCAGTACTTC CASSLEGDRNNEQYF
. TRBJ2-1 TRBV20-1 . 10 TGCAGGGCTAGAGGTTATGAGCAGTTCTTC CRARGYEQFF
. TRBJ2-2 TRBV10-1 . 16 TGCGCCAGCAGTGAGCTTGGGAAGGGAGAGACCGGGGAGCTGTTTTTT CASSELGKGETGELFF
. TRBJ2-3 TRBV6-1 . 15 TGTGCCAGCAGTGATCAGGGAGGTCAGGGAGATACGCAGTATTTT CASSDQGGQGDTQYF
. TRBJ2-7 TRBV28 . 12 TGTGCCATTACGTCGCTGGGAAACGAGCAGTACTTC CAITSLGNEQYF
few TRBJ2-1 TRBV29-1 . 14 TGCAGCGTACCTAGGGGGGAGTGGGCCAATGAGCAGTTCTTC CSVPRGEWANEQFF
. TRBJ1-2 TRBV7-9 TRBD1 16 TGTGCCAGCAGCTTAGGACAGGGGGCTATGGTACGTGGCTACACCTTC CASSLGQGAMVRGYTF
. TRBJ1-1 TRBV12-3/TRBV12-4 . 14 TGTGCCAGCAGGAATCCGGGGTATAACACTGAAGCTTTCTTT CASRNPGYNTEAFF
. TRBJ1-2 TRBV30 TRBD1 13 TGTGCCTGGATCAGACAGGGCGGGAATGGCTACACCTTC CAWIRQGGNGYTF
. TRBJ2-3 TRBV20-1 TRBD2 16 TGCACAATACCTAGCGGGAGAGGTTTTGGCACAGATACGCAGTATTTT CTIPSGRGFGTDTQYF
. TRBJ2-3 TRBV3-1 TRBD2 16 TGTGCCAGCAGCCCCGAACTAGCGGGCGGTTACGATACGCAGTATTTT CASSPELAGGYDTQYF
. TRBJ2-2 TRBV6-1 . 16 TGTGCCAGCAGTGAAATCCAACAGGGGTGGTTCGGGGGGCTGTTTTTT CASSEIQQGWFGGLFF
. TRBJ2-3 TRBV7-8 . 14 TGTGCCAGCAGTGGCGGTGGCCCGAGGGATACGCAGTATTTT CASSGGGPRDTQYF
once TRBJ1-5 TRBV9 . 17 TGTGCCAGCAGCCCTCAAAATCGTTCGGGGGCAGGTCAGCCCCAGCATTTT CASSPQNRSGAGQPQHF
. TRBJ1-5 TRBV27 . 15 TGTGCCAGCAGTTTAGTCGCCGGGGTCCATCAGCCCCAGCATTTT CASSLVAGVHQPQHF
few TRBJ2-7 TRBV29-1 . 14 TGCAGCGTGGGGGTGTTTTCGGTCACGGACGAGCAGTACTTC CSVGVFSVTDEQYF
. TRBJ2-3 TRBV7-2 TRBD2 16 TGTGCCAGCAGCTCGGGGGGTCTATCGCGCGTAGATACGCAGTATTTT CASSSGGLSRVDTQYF
. TRBJ2-1 TRBV5-1 TRBD1 17 TGCGCCAGCAGCTTGGGGCCGGGGACAGGGACCTACAATGAGCAGTTCTTC CASSLGPGTGTYNEQFF
. TRBJ2-5 TRBV20-1 TRBD2 17 TGCAGTGCTAGAGATCCGAGAATAGCGGGAGGACACAATGAGCAGTACTTC CSARDPRIAGGHNEQYF
few TRBJ2-2 TRBV20-1 TRBD2 16 TGCAGTGCTCCGGGACTAGCGGGAGGAGGCACCGGGGAGCTGTTTTTT CSAPGLAGGGTGELFF
. TRBJ2-7 TRBV29-1 . 13 TGCAGCGTAGCGACAGTCCCTCAAGAGGCCCAGTACTTC CSVATVPQEAQYF
few TRBJ2-5 TRBV6-5 . 12 TGTGCCAGCAGTTACTCGACGGGGAAGCAGTACTTC CASSYSTGKQYF
. TRBJ2-7 TRBV9 . 15 TGTGCCAGCAGCACCCGAGGAGAGGCAACCTACGAGCAGTACTTC CASSTRGEATYEQYF
. TRBJ2-1 TRBV6-1 TRBD2 20 TGTGCCAGCAGGGGGGAACTAGCGGGAGGGCCAATGGGCTCCTACAATGAGCAGTTCTTC CASRGELAGGPMGSYNEQFF
. TRBJ2-3 TRBV6-5 TRBD2 14 TGTGCCAGCCGACTAGCGATCAGCACAGATACGCAGTATTTT CASRLAISTDTQYF
few TRBJ2-7 TRBV20-1 TRBD2 17 TGCAGTGCTAACCCGGGACTAGCGGGAGGAGGCGCCTACGAGCAGTACTTC CSANPGLAGGGAYEQYF
. TRBJ2-7 TRBV6-5 . 15 TGTGCCAGCAGTTACTCGTCGGCGGCCGCCTACGAGCAGTACTTC CASSYSSAAAYEQYF